Here is one T cell receptor (beta chain) with its context. This clonotype was counted between two and nine times. No cognate antigen has been identified for it. Base-call qualities are not available, and no considerably larger clone is one nucleotide away. This sample stems from a study of spatial heterogeneity in lung cancer (dated by TCRdb to between 2017 and 2020). In the study overall: Beta-chain transcripts were consistently detected in greater numbers than alpha-chain transcripts, which likely reflects a higher abundance of beta-chain transcripts. In the raw uncorrected reads, each unique combination of TCR and UMI appeared on average more than ten times. In non-small cell lung cancer, the study made a quantitative comparison of TCR alpha and beta repertoires among multiple tumor regions, matched nontumor lung and blood. Nonsynonymous mutation counts, determined by whole-exome sequencing of tumor tissue, were related to TCR repertoire features. Both alpha and beta chains were TCR-sequenced in approximately 200 tumor regions, under 80 matched nontumor lung samples and over 55 PBMC samples obtained at surgery. What the study reported, not specific to this receptor: Additional single-cell paired TCR alpha and beta sequencing was considered necessary to confirm, at a functional level, the hypothesis that regional TCRs recognize regional mutations. Ubiquitous expanded tumor TCRs showed up in blood more often at tumor resection than at routine follow-up.

Counted from cysteine to phenylalanine, this CDR3 has 17 amino acids. Left in the record is the CDR3 DNA by itself, 51 bases read in frame from the first base. Sequences SEHNR (CDR1) and FQNEAQ (CDR2) are obtained from the germline V gene (reference sequence). V lost 0 bases and J lost 5 bases, and the count of bases not matched to a germline gene is 10. The library was generated by 5' RACE. Sequencer: NextSeq 500. The TCR library protocol attached a unique molecular identifier to each TCR cDNA molecule to allow correction of PCR and sequencing errors. In the authors' own workflow: Decombinator tools were used for TCR identification, UMI-based error correction and CDR3 extraction. TCRs above a frequency of 2 per 1,000, corresponding to the top 1% of the tumor frequency distribution, were defined as expanded. Each repertoire was subsampled 100 times to 5,000 TCRs, after which Renyi diversity was computed with the R vegan package. CDR3 similarity networks were constructed using string-kernel similarity of amino acid triplets, with links drawn between CDR3s whose pairwise similarity was above 0.82. The public reads were run again by TCRdb, first through fastp at Q25 and then through MiXCR, and only productive beta chains were kept. Rows with one shared CDR3 protein collapse into an entry with the most common genes and DNA. TCRdb, rather than the study authors, made the V and J calls. The sample yields some 70,000 distinct CDR3 sequences; 13% were counted once. The biggest ten clones account for 7.2% of the sample.

The sample's time point, from its label and the paper: sample taken at primary tumor resection. Whole RNA extracted from tumor and nontumor lung tissue, or from cryopreserved PBMC samples, was used for TCR sequencing without cell sorting. The donors were some 76 patients from the lung TRACERx cohort who had early-stage, untreated non-small cell lung cancer. Only patients for whom sufficient RNA was available from at least two tumor regions were selected for TCR sequencing. The chain couples TRBV7-9 to TRBJ2-5, with TRBD2 matching 9 junction bases. The sample was PBMCs, taken at surgery. This clonotype was sampled from a male donor with early-stage non-small cell lung cancer. CDR3 reads: CASSLAPLAGRIETQYF. DNA sequence: TGTGCCAGCAGCTTAGCGCCCCTAGCGGGAAGGATTGAGACCCAGTACTTC. With all but the CDR3 taken from the reference TRBV7-9 and TRBJ2-5 genes, the full variable domain is: DTGVSQNPRHKITKRGQNVTFRCDPISEHNRLYWYRQTLGQGPEFLTYFQNEAQLEKSRLLSDRFSAERPKGSFSTLEIQRTEQGDSAMYLCASSLAPLAGRIETQYFGPGTRLLVL.